This T cell receptor beta chain derives from a study of cytomegalovirus exposure and HLA in healthy donors. In the study overall: Most donors, roughly 84% of a few hundred genotyped, fell in the Caucasian-associated ancestry cluster. Study-level results: Evidence from a later analysis indicated that most CMV-associated TCR beta chains looked HLA-restricted.

PCR used 60 Vbeta primers and 13 Jbeta primers. The table came from immunoSEQ multiplex PCR; TCRdb's copy has only in-frame clones and leaves some out. Among approximately 52,000 clones listed, 65% to 80% were seen once. This clone was detected only a few times. Its antigen remains unknown. The sample taken for sequencing was PBMCs. This clonotype was sampled from a man aged 35 to 55 in good health and CMV-seropositive.

The CDR3 region has the DNA TGTGCCAGCAGCGTCTCACCCGGGGCGGGGGAGCAGTACTTC. The encoded protein is CASSVSPGAGEQYF. V and J are TRBV9 and TRBJ2-7, with a possible D match to TRBD2 (6 bases). This CDR3 spans 14 amino acids. V was trimmed by 2 bases and J by 7 bases, leaving 16 bases between them. Per the germline V gene, CDR1 is SGDLS and CDR2 is YYNGEE.